The 24 T cell receptor beta chains in this list originate from one sample, sequenced in a study of CD8 T cells in Susac syndrome. RNA, at roughly 0.5 to 1 ug, was reverse transcribed with random hexamers. TCRdb itself ran the immunoSEQ multiplex PCR reads through MiXCR, one entry per CDR3 protein. Of roughly 110,000 distinct CDR3 sequences in the sample, 85% to 95% were seen once. The source material was CD8+ T cells from PBMCs. Receptor source: a human donor in good health.

This rearrangement joins TRBV14 to TRBJ1-1, with 8 bases aligning to TRBD1. Looked up from germline, CDR1 is SGHDN and CDR2 is FVKESK. This CDR3 has 20 amino acids. V lost 0 bases and J lost 0; bases outside the gene matches: 15. The CDR3 loop reads CASSQEENRQGKLLNTEAFF. The DNA of the CDR3 is TGTGCCAGCAGCCAAGAGGAGAATCGACAGGGGAAATTATTGAACACTGAAGCTTTCTTT.

The V call is TRBV29-1, the J call TRBJ1-2; possibly TRBD1 for D (6 bases). The CDR3 extends over 13 amino acids. V gave up 7 bases and J gave up 12 bases, with 24 bases separating them. The germline CDR1 and CDR2 sequences are SQVTM and ANQGSEA. CDR3 DNA sequence: TGCAGCGCCGCTTGGATGGACACAGGGCGGCACACCTTC. It encodes CSAAWMDTGRHTF.

The V and J genes are TRBV7-2 and TRBJ2-7, with D unclear. There are 12 residues in the CDR3. Germline V gene sequence: CDR1 SGHTA, CDR2 FQGNSA. V was trimmed by 3 bases and J by 3 bases, leaving 6 bases between them. The chain's CDR3 is CASSLTIYEQYF. In nucleotides, the CDR3 is TGTGCCAGCAGCTTGACCATCTACGAGCAGTACTTC.

The V and J genes are TRBV12-3 or TRBV12-4 and TRBJ2-1; 10 nucleotides match TRBD1. Losses at the gene ends were 5 bases for V and 1 base for J; bases not matched to a gene: 5. The CDR3 covers 16 residues. The CDR3 DNA reads TGTGCCAGCAGTCCGGGACAGGGGATATCCTACAATGAGCAGTTCTTC. This codes for CASSPGQGISYNEQFF.

The CDR3: CASSYSGRVDGYTF. The CDR3 DNA reads as TGTGCCAGCAGTTACTCGGGCAGGGTGGATGGCTACACCTTC. The rearrangement links TRBV6-5 to TRBJ1-2; the D gene is possibly TRBD1 (5 bases). The CDR3 contains 14 residues. The ends were cut back, 0 bases at V and 6 bases at J, with 11 bases in the middle. Germline CDR1 MNHEY, CDR2 SVGAGI.

The chain is built from TRBV5-1 and TRBJ1-2; weak D call: TRBD1 (5 bases). Trimming removed 1 base at V and 3 bases at J, with 10 bases between. The V gene's germline CDR1 is SGHRS and CDR2 YFSETQ. The CDR3 covers 14 residues. The CDR3 loop reads CASSLSTADYGYTF. CDR3 DNA: TGCGCCAGCAGCTTGTCGACAGCGGACTATGGCTACACCTTC.

The gene calls are TRBV6-2 or TRBV6-3 and TRBJ2-1; TRBD2 aligns across 8 bases. Germline loops: CDR1 MNHEY, CDR2 SVGEGT. J gave up 4 bases and V 6 bases, and 8 bases lay outside the gene matches. The CDR3 has 15 amino acids. The chain's CDR3 is CASSPLAAAYNEQFF. The DNA of the CDR3 is TGTGCCAGCAGCCCACTAGCGGCTGCATACAATGAGCAGTTCTTC.

The genes are TRBV4-3 and TRBJ1-5, with D tentatively TRBD1 (6 bases). Germline CDR1 reads LGHNA; CDR2 reads YSLEER. Trimming pared 4 bases from V and 4 bases from J, leaving 14 bases between. CDR3 length equals 15 residues. Here the CDR3 reads CASSPELGGNQPQHF. The CDR3 DNA reads as TGCGCCAGCAGCCCAGAGTTAGGGGGGAATCAGCCCCAGCATTTT.

The V gene is TRBV4-3, the J gene TRBJ1-2, with TRBD1 matching over 9 bases. This CDR3 is 16 amino acids long. The trim removed 4 bases at V and 0 bases at J, leaving 6 bases unmatched. In germline, CDR1 is LGHNA, CDR2 YSLEER. The CDR3 region has the DNA TGCGCCAGCAGCCCGGACAGGGGAAGATCTAACTATGGCTACACCTTC. It codes for CASSPDRGRSNYGYTF.

V usage is TRBV15 and J usage is TRBJ2-4; 8 nucleotides line up with TRBD1. The germline gives CDR1 LNHNV, CDR2 YYDKDF (reference sequence). The length of the CDR3 is 16 residues. V shed 1 base and J 5 bases; nucleotides not matched to a gene: 7. The CDR3 DNA is TGTGCCACCAGCAGAGGGATCGGACAGGGTGAAAACATTCAGTACTTC. This encodes CATSRGIGQGENIQYF.

The gene calls are TRBV7-2 and TRBJ2-7, with 10 positions matching TRBD2. J gave up 5 bases and V 1 base, and 2 bases lay outside the gene matches. The CDR3 loop spans 14 amino acids. Germline CDR1 and CDR2: SGHTA and FQGNSA. CDR3 amino acids: CASSLVLAGHEQYF. CDR3 DNA: TGTGCCAGCAGCTTAGTACTAGCGGGACACGAGCAGTACTTC.

The chain employs TRBV7-2 and TRBJ2-1; TRBD1 or TRBD2 may be the D gene (5 bases each). V gave up 4 bases and J gave up 3 bases, with 10 bases separating them. CDR1 SGHTA and CDR2 FQGNSA come from the germline V gene. This CDR3 has 14 residues. The CDR3 nucleotides read TGTGCCAGCAGCTCTGGGACCTACTACAATGAGCAGTTCTTC. It encodes CASSSGTYYNEQFF.

This sequence joins TRBV18 and TRBJ2-7; unclear D gene. The CDR3 totals 14 residues. Germline CDR1 is KGHSH and CDR2 is LQKENI. V lost 1 base, J lost 6 bases, and 13 bases lay in between. CDR3 DNA sequence: TGTGCCAGCTCACCACAGAGAGGAATCCTCGAGCAGTACTTC. Translated: CASSPQRGILEQYF.

The rearrangement uses TRBV5-1 and TRBJ2-6; D gene unclear. V was trimmed by 0 bases and J by 0 bases, leaving 10 bases between them. The germline V gene has CDR1 SGHRS and CDR2 YFSETQ. The length of the CDR3 is 17 residues. For the CDR3, the DNA is TGCGCCAGCAGCTTGGCACAGTTAAGCTCTGGGGCCAACGTCCTGACTTTC. Protein sequence: CASSLAQLSSGANVLTF. The full variable domain, in which reference TRBV5-1 and TRBJ2-6 provide the parts outside the CDR3, is KAGVTQTPRYLIKTRGQQVTLSCSPISGHRSVSWYQQTPGQGLQFLFEYFSETQRNKGNFPGRFSGRQFSNSRSEMNVSTLELGDSALYLCASSLAQLSSGANVLTFGAGSRLTVL.

The chain combines TRBV2 with TRBJ2-2; the match to TRBD2 covers 11 bases. Germline CDR1 is SNHLY and CDR2 is FYNNEI. The CDR3 is made up of 15 amino acids. With 6 bases clipped from V and 1 base from J, the junction kept 1 base outside the gene matches. The CDR3 loop reads CASRGLAGNTGELFF. CDR3 nucleotide sequence: TGTGCCAGCAGAGGACTAGCGGGGAACACCGGGGAGCTGTTTTTT.

The V call is TRBV6-2 or TRBV6-3, the J call TRBJ1-1, with 7 bases that match TRBD1. The junction had 3 bases not matched to a gene; V was cut back by 8 bases and J by 3 bases. The germline CDR1 and CDR2 sequences are MNHEY and SVGEGT. This CDR3 is built from 12 residues. In nucleotides, the CDR3 is TGTGCCAGCTTACAGGGGTACACTGAAGCTTTCTTT. Its translation: CASLQGYTEAFF.

J is TRBJ1-1 and V is TRBV5-4; D is perhaps TRBD1 (6 bases). The length of the CDR3 is 13 residues. Germline CDR1 SGHNT, CDR2 YYREEE (reference sequence). With 6 bases removed from V and 1 base from J, the gap between germline ends came to 10 bases. In DNA form, the CDR3 reads TGTGCCAGCAATCCGACAGGGAACACTGAAGCTTTCTTT. It yields the protein CASNPTGNTEAFF. The complete variable domain, with remaining parts taken from reference TRBV5-4 and TRBJ1-1, reads ETGVTQSPTHLIKTRGQQVTLRCSSQSGHNTVSWYQQALGQGPQFIFQYYREEENGRGNFPPRFSGLQFPNYSSELNVNALELDDSALYLCASNPTGNTEAFFGQGTRLTVV.

The chain is built from TRBV13 and TRBJ2-3, with D hard to call. The CDR3 is 15 residues long. Trimming stripped 2 bases from V and 0 bases from J, with 9 bases between. Germline CDR1 and CDR2: PRHDT and FYEKMQ (reference sequence). The CDR3 loop is CASSLRVDSTDTQYF. The CDR3 DNA reads as TGTGCCAGCAGCTTACGGGTCGACAGCACAGATACGCAGTATTTT.

The rearrangement uses TRBV29-1 and TRBJ1-4; 8 bases agree with TRBD1. With 6 bases clipped from V and 8 bases from J, the junction kept 5 bases outside the gene matches. The germline V gene has CDR1 SQVTM and CDR2 ANQGSEA. The CDR3 consists of 12 residues. CDR3 sequence reads: CSVESGGEKLFF. The CDR3 DNA is TGCAGCGTAGAATCAGGGGGCGAAAAACTGTTTTTT.

The V gene is TRBV12-3 or TRBV12-4, the J gene TRBJ2-7, with 10 positions matching TRBD1. The CDR3 loop spans 15 amino acids. V was clipped by 6 bases and J by 6 bases; unmatched bases: 11. This CDR3 is CASRPQGTGVAEQYF. The CDR3 DNA reads as TGTGCCAGCAGGCCACAAGGGACAGGGGTCGCCGAGCAGTACTTC.

V usage is TRBV10-3 and J usage is TRBJ2-2; D is undetermined. The V gene lost 7 bases and the J gene lost 1 base, with 7 bases spanning the gap. This CDR3 contains 13 residues. Looked up from germline, CDR1 is ENHRY and CDR2 is SYGVKD. The CDR3 bases are TGTGCCATCAAGGCAGAGAACACCGGGGAGCTGTTTTTT. Protein: CAIKAENTGELFF.

The gene calls are TRBV7-2 and TRBJ2-1; 7 nucleotides align to TRBD2. This CDR3 has 13 residues. Per the germline V gene, CDR1 is SGHTA and CDR2 is FQGNSA. V gave up 6 bases and J gave up 8 bases; unmatched junction bases: 7. Written as DNA, the CDR3 is TGTGCCAGCAGAAAACTAGCGTTGGATGAGCAGTTCTTC. It encodes CASRKLALDEQFF. The full variable domain, with the rest looked up from reference TRBV7-2 and TRBJ2-1, is GAGVSQSPSNKVTEKGKDVELRCDPISGHTALYWYRQSLGQGLEFLIYFQGNSAPDKSGLPSDRFSAERTGGSVSTLTIQRTQQEDSAVYLCASRKLALDEQFFGPGTRLTVL.

This chain uses TRBV7-2 with TRBJ1-2, with a possible D match to TRBD1 (5 bases). Between the trimmed V and J ends, which lost 1 base and 0 bases, there was a span of 9 bases. Germline-derived CDR1 and CDR2 are SGHTA and FQGNSA. The CDR3 has 15 residues. The CDR3 protein is CASSLGGGTNYGYTF. DNA for the CDR3: TGTGCCAGCAGCTTAGGTGGGGGGACTAACTATGGCTACACCTTC.

The rearrangement links TRBV7-9 to TRBJ2-7; D gene uncertain. Trimming shortened V by 5 bases and J by 6 bases, and 11 bases separated the two germline ends. CDR3 length equals 12 residues. Germline CDR1 reads SEHNR; CDR2 reads FQNEAQ (reference sequence). The CDR3 nucleotides are TGTGCCAGCAGCCTAGTCTTGTCCGAGCAGTACTTC. Translated: CASSLVLSEQYF. The full variable domain, completed using reference TRBV7-9 and TRBJ2-7, is DTGVSQNPRHKITKRGQNVTFRCDPISEHNRLYWYRQTLGQGPEFLTYFQNEAQLEKSRLLSDRFSAERPKGSFSTLEIQRTEQGDSAMYLCASSLVLSEQYFGPGTRLTVT.